This entry lists 22 T cell receptor beta chains sequenced from one sample in a study of blood T cell repertoires in COVID-19. Libraries were prepared by immunoSEQ multiplex PCR; TCRdb keeps only in-frame clonotypes and omits some of them. The data contain about 240,000 clones, around 87% of them seen just once; the ten biggest clones take up 7.1%. The specimen was peripheral blood. These receptors were taken from a woman in her seventies with active or convalescent COVID-19.

This clone was recorded at least ten times. The chain links TRBV7-9 to TRBJ2-5, with 10 bases identical to TRBD2. This CDR3 has 17 residues. Germline V gives CDR1 SEHNR, CDR2 FQNEAQ (reference sequence). V lost 2 bases and J lost 4; bases outside the gene matches: 10. CDR3 coding DNA: TGTGCCAGCAGCTTAAGTCGGGTAGCGGGGGGTATAGAGACCCAGTACTTC. Its protein product is CASSLSRVAGGIETQYF.

This sequence joins TRBV3-1 (or the pseudogene TRBV3-2) and TRBJ2-5; 11 bases are shared with TRBD1. The ends lost 0 bases at V and 5 bases at J; junction bases unmatched: 5. From germline, CDR1 is LGHDT and CDR2 YNNKEL (reference sequence). The CDR3 extends over 16 amino acids. The CDR3 nucleotides read TGTGCCAGCAGCCAAGACGGGACAGGGGGGATGGAGACCCAGTACTTC. Translating it yields CASSQDGTGGMETQYF.

The V gene is TRBV2, the J gene TRBJ2-3; maybe TRBD1 (5 bases). Trimming left V 5 bases short and J 1 base short, with 16 bases between. The CDR3 covers 16 residues. The V gene's germline CDR1 is SNHLY and CDR2 FYNNEI. CDR3 sequence: CASSLPPTTGTDTQYF. The CDR3 nucleotides are TGTGCCAGCAGTCTCCCTCCAACGACAGGCACAGATACGCAGTATTTT.

The chain links TRBV2 to TRBJ2-2, with TRBD2 as a possible D gene (6 bases). Trimming shortened V by 7 bases and J by 0 bases, and 12 bases separated the two germline ends. CDR1 and CDR2 from the germline V gene are SNHLY and FYNNEI. The CDR3 sequence is 15 residues long. CDR3 loop: CASKGGGANTGELFF. CDR3 bases: TGTGCCAGCAAAGGCGGCGGGGCGAACACCGGGGAGCTGTTTTTT. Combining the CDR3 with reference TRBV2 and TRBJ2-2 gives the whole variable domain EPEVTQTPSHQVTQMGQEVILRCVPISNHLYFYWYRQILGQKVEFLVSFYNNEISEKSEIFDDQFSVERPDGSNFTLKIRSTKLEDSAMYFCASKGGGANTGELFFGEGSRLTVL.

This chain connects TRBV7-6 to TRBJ2-3, with no clear D. Deletions cut 3 bases from V and 0 bases from J, with 7 bases between. Germline CDR1 and CDR2: SGHVS and FNYEAQ. The CDR3 runs to 14 residues. DNA of the CDR3: TGTGCCAGCAGCTTGGGCAGTAGCACAGATACGCAGTATTTT. This encodes CASSLGSSTDTQYF.

The rearrangement joins TRBV6-5 to TRBJ1-3, with a weak D call TRBD1 (6 bases). The CDR3 sequence is 13 residues long. Germline loops: CDR1 MNHEY, CDR2 SVGAGI. Trimming took 7 bases from V and 4 from J, leaving 11 bases between them. CDR3 sequence reads: CASIQRGGNTIYF. Written as DNA, the CDR3 is TGTGCCAGCATTCAAAGGGGGGGAAACACCATATATTTT.

The J gene is TRBJ1-6, the V gene TRBV5-6; D is possibly TRBD1 (6 bases). CDR1 is SGHDT, CDR2 YYEEEE, per germline. With 2 bases removed from V and 7 bases from J, the gap between germline ends came to 13 bases. The CDR3 is 15 residues long. As DNA, the CDR3 is TGTGCCAGCAGCTTCCCCGACAGGCCCAATTCACCCCTCCACTTT. As protein: CASSFPDRPNSPLHF.

The sample holds a few counts of this clone. The V and J genes are TRBV11-2 and TRBJ1-3; 7 nucleotides align to TRBD1. Germline CDR1 reads SGHAT; CDR2 reads FQNNGV. J was trimmed by 0 bases and V by 1 base; bases with no gene match: 12. CDR3 length: 19 amino acids. The CDR3 DNA sequence: TGTGCCAGCAGCTTAGGAAAGACCACCGACAGGGCCTCTGGAAACACCATATATTTT. Its protein is CASSLGKTTDRASGNTIYF.

The gene calls are TRBV12-3 or TRBV12-4 and TRBJ1-6; TRBD1 might be the D (6 bases). Trimming took 5 bases from V and 8 from J, leaving 10 bases between them. This CDR3 is 13 amino acids long. The CDR3 here is CASSIRQDSPLHF. The CDR3 DNA reads as TGTGCCAGCAGTATCCGACAGGATTCACCCCTCCACTTT.

The rearrangement joins TRBV7-2 to TRBJ1-2, with D perhaps TRBD1 (6 bases). Trimming took 1 base from V and 4 from J, leaving 13 bases between them. CDR1 and CDR2 from the germline V gene are SGHTA and FQGNSA. The CDR3 spans 15 residues. The CDR3 DNA reads as TGTGCCAGCAGCTTAGAAACAGGGCCAGGCTATGGCTACACCTTC. It yields the protein CASSLETGPGYGYTF.

The chain's CDR3 is CASSSQGLPVGYTF. CDR3 bases: TGTGCCAGCAGTTCACAGGGGTTACCGGTTGGCTACACCTTC. The chain couples TRBV6-5 to TRBJ1-2; 7 bases align to TRBD1. The CDR3 has 14 amino acids. Germline V lookup: CDR1 MNHEY, CDR2 SVGAGI. The ends lost 4 bases at V and 7 bases at J; junction bases unmatched: 9.

The J gene is TRBJ1-4, the V gene TRBV9; a possible D gene is TRBD1 (6 bases). Trimming stripped 0 bases from V and 13 bases from J, with 13 bases between. The germline CDR1 and CDR2 sequences are SGDLS and YYNGEE. CDR3 length: 13 residues. The CDR3 nucleotides are TGTGCCAGCAGCGTAGCCCCGGGACAAGGACTGTTTTTT. Its translation is CASSVAPGQGLFF.

CDR3 sequence: CASSAGQGGTEAFF. In DNA, the CDR3 is TGTGCCAGCAGCGCCGGACAGGGCGGCACTGAAGCTTTCTTT. The chain is built from TRBV7-2 and TRBJ1-1; 8 bases fit TRBD1. This CDR3 is 14 amino acids long. V lost 5 bases to trimming and J lost 4 bases; unmatched junction nucleotides: 6. CDR1 is SGHTA and CDR2 is FQGNSA in the germline V gene.

The sample holds one count of this clone. J is TRBJ1-2 and V is TRBV9; D gene unclear. The CDR3 runs 15 residues. Trimming cost V 4 bases and J 2 bases, with 15 bases left between them. Germline V gene lookup returns CDR1 SGDLS and CDR2 YYNGEE. The CDR3 DNA reads TGTGCCAGCAGCCCCCACCGCGCGGGGAACTATGGCTACACCTTC. Its protein product is CASSPHRAGNYGYTF. The variable domain in full, with the rest retrieved from reference TRBV9 and TRBJ1-2, is DSGVTQTPKHLITATGQRVTLRCSPRSGDLSVYWYQQSLDQGLQFLIQYYNGEERAKGNILERFSAQQFPDLHSELNLSSLELGDSALYFCASSPHRAGNYGYTFGSGTRLTVV.

This chain connects TRBV7-9 to TRBJ1-2; D gene ambiguous. Trimming shortened V by 0 bases and J by 6 bases, and 2 bases separated the two germline ends. Germline V lookup: CDR1 SEHNR, CDR2 FQNEAQ (reference sequence). This CDR3 is 11 amino acids long. CDR3 loop: CASSLANGYTF. CDR3 nucleotides: TGTGCCAGCAGCTTAGCCAATGGCTACACCTTC. The full variable domain, rest sourced from reference TRBV7-9 and TRBJ1-2, is DTGVSQNPRHKITKRGQNVTFRCDPISEHNRLYWYRQTLGQGPEFLTYFQNEAQLEKSRLLSDRFSAERPKGSFSTLEIQRTEQGDSAMYLCASSLANGYTFGSGTRLTVV.

The chain couples TRBV6-2 or TRBV6-3 to TRBJ2-2; D is undetermined. CDR3 size: 14 residues. With 4 bases removed from V and 5 bases from J, the gap between germline ends came to 11 bases. Germline lookup yields CDR1 MNHEY and CDR2 SVGEGT. The CDR3 region is CASSLARITGELFF. For the CDR3, the DNA is TGTGCCAGCAGTTTAGCCAGAATTACCGGGGAGCTGTTTTTT.

This chain joins TRBV6-5 and TRBJ2-3, with D perhaps TRBD2 (6 bases). From germline, CDR1 is MNHEY and CDR2 SVGAGI. This CDR3 is built from 11 residues. The CDR3 coding sequence is TGTGCGCTAGCGAGCACAGATACGCAGTATTTT. This sequence encodes CALASTDTQYF.

V gene TRBV18 combines with J gene TRBJ2-1; tentative D call: TRBD1 (6 bases). CDR3 length: 14 amino acids. Germline values: CDR1 KGHSH, CDR2 LQKENI. The V end was cut by 0 bases, the J end by 3 bases, with 6 bases between. In DNA, the CDR3 is TGTGCCAGCTCACCACCAGGGGGCTACAATGAGCAGTTCTTC. This gives the protein CASSPPGGYNEQFF.

The V and J genes are TRBV19 and TRBJ1-5, with D possibly TRBD1 on 6 matching bases. This CDR3 spans 15 amino acids. V lost 7 bases to trimming and J lost 6 bases, with 19 bases between them. Looked up from germline, CDR1 is LNHDA and CDR2 is SQIVND (reference sequence). CDR3 bases: TGTGCCAGTATGGGTGGGGGGGCGTGGAGTCAGCCCCAGCATTTT. Its translation is CASMGGGAWSQPQHF.

The CDR3 DNA sequence: TGTGCCAGTAGTAGGGCTTTTAAAGAGACCCAGTACTTC. Translated, it gives CASSRAFKETQYF. The rearrangement joins TRBV19 to TRBJ2-5; D is unresolved. The V gene's germline CDR1 is LNHDA and CDR2 SQIVND (reference sequence). The V end lost 4 bases, the J end lost 3 bases, and 9 bases lay between the germline ends. The CDR3 consists of 13 residues.

This chain links TRBV27 with TRBJ1-6; D gene uncertain. The CDR3 extends over 14 amino acids. The germline V gene has CDR1 MNHEY and CDR2 SMNVEV (reference sequence). Trimming took 3 bases from V and 0 from J, leaving 3 bases between them. CDR3 nucleotides: TGTGCCAGCAGTTTGCGCTCCTATAATTCACCCCTCCACTTT. Protein product: CASSLRSYNSPLHF.

This clone has just one count. V and J are TRBV5-1 and TRBJ2-6; possibly TRBD1 for D (6 bases). The CDR3 consists of 15 residues. The V and J ends lost 5 bases and 1 base respectively, with 10 bases between them. Germline CDR1 SGHRS, CDR2 YFSETQ. As DNA, the CDR3 is TGCGCCAGCAGTCTACAGGGATCTGGGGCCAACGTCCTGACTTTC. Translating gives CASSLQGSGANVLTF.